This TCR beta chain was observed in a study of beta chain features in type 1 diabetes. Findings of the study overall: When VDJ junctions were examined, type 1 diabetes patients showed fewer insertions and more deletions. Within the patient group, naive, central memory and Treg TCRB repertoires appeared more similar to each other than within healthy donors.

This clone was seen a handful of times. Antigen unknown. Expressed TCRB transcripts were sequenced because the isolated RNA had all been reverse transcribed beforehand. Produced via immunoSEQ multiplex PCR; TCRdb's table is partial and in-frame only. Of around 400,000 clones listed, approximately 12% are singletons. The CDR3 is 16 residues long. With 9 bases clipped from V and 2 bases from J, the junction kept 9 bases outside the gene matches. The V gene's germline CDR1 is ENHRY and CDR2 SYGVKD. The TCR originated in a man younger than 35 in good health. V usage is TRBV10-3 and J usage is TRBJ2-1, with TRBD2 identical over 11 bases. Sequenced: naive CD4+ T cells from blood. CDR3 bases: TGTGCCATTATGGGACTGACTAGCGGGGCCTACAATGAGCAGTTCTTC. Translation: CAIMGLTSGAYNEQFF.